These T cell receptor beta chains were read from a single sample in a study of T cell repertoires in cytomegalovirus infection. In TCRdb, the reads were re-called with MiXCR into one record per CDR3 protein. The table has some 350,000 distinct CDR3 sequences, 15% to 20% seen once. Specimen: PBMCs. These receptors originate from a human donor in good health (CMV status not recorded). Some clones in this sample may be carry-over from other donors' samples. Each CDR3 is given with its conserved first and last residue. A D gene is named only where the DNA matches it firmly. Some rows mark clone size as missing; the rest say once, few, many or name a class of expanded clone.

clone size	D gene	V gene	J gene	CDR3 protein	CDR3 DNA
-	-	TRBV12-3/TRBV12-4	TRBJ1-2	CASTAAGYYGYTF	TGTGCTTCGACCGCCGCGGGGTACTATGGCTACACCTTC
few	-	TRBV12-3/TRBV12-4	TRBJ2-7	CASSLGSTSHLF	TGTGCCAGCAGTTTAGGCTCGACCTCTCATCTATTC
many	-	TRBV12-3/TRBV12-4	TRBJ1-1	CASSFGQGRVTEAFF	TGTGCCAGCAGTTTCGGGCAGGGCCGGGTGACTGAAGCTTTCTTT
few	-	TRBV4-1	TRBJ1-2	CASSQDRQVNYGYTF	TGCGCCAGCAGCCAAGATAGACAGGTTAACTATGGCTACACCTTC
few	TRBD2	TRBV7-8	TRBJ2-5	CASSPSGGVGETQYF	TGTGCCAGCAGCCCCAGCGGGGGGGTTGGAGAGACCCAGTACTTC
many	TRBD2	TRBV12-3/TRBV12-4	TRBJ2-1	CASRGLSGNLNEQFF	TGTGCCAGCAGGGGACTGAGCGGGAATCTTAATGAGCAGTTCTTC
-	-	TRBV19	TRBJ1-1	CASSIEGSNTEAFF	TGTGCCAGTAGTATAGAGGGGTCGAACACTGAAGCTTTCTTT
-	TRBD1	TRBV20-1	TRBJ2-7	CSGAGTGGHEQYF	TGCAGTGGGGCCGGGACAGGGGGCCACGAGCAGTACTTC
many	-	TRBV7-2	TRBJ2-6	CASSLDGANVLTF	TGTGCCAGCAGTTTGGATGGGGCCAACGTCCTGACTTTC
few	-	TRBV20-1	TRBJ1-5	CSATDGNQPQHF	TGCAGTGCAACCGACGGCAATCAGCCCCAGCATTTT
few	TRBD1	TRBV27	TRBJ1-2	CASSRDRGPISHGYTF	TGTGCCAGCAGTCGGGACAGGGGACCCATTAGCCATGGCTACACCTTC
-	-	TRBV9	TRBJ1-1	CASSARSRNTEAFF	TGTGCCAGCAGCGCACGGTCCCGAAACACTGAAGCTTTCTTT
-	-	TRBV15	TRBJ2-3	CATSRDSLSLLGDTQYF	TGTGCCACCAGCAGAGATTCTCTCTCTCTTTTAGGAGATACGCAGTATTTT
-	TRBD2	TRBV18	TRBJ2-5	CASSTKLLAGVRRLEETQYF	TGTGCCAGCTCAACAAAATTACTAGCGGGAGTTCGTCGGTTGGAAGAGACCCAGTACTTC
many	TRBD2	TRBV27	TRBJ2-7	CASSTSGSYEQYF	TGTGCCAGCAGTACTAGCGGGAGTTACGAGCAGTACTTC
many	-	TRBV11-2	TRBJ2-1	CASSTGPPYEQFF	TGTGCCAGCAGCACTGGACCGCCGTATGAGCAGTTCTTC
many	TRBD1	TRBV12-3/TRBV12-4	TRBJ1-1	CASILQGGYTEAFF	TGTGCCAGCATCCTACAGGGGGGATACACTGAAGCTTTCTTT